The 31 T cell receptor beta chains below all came from one sample that was sequenced in a study of beta chain features in type 1 diabetes (dated by TCRdb to the late 2010s). Study-wide conclusions, independent of this receptor: A moderate but significant shortening of TCRB CDR3 length was observed in type 1 diabetes patients in all four CD4+ subsets.

Receptor libraries were prepared by the immunoSEQ multiplex PCR assay. The High Capacity cDNA Reverse Transcription Kit was used to reverse transcribe all of the isolated RNA, meaning that expressed TCRB transcripts were what got sequenced. This immuneACCESS table, as held by TCRdb, lists in-frame sequences with V and J called but not all clones. Of the missing ones, under half trace to an unresolved V gene in checked studies; the others have no known cause. Across this sample there are fewer than 400,000 clones, with approximately 10% seen only once. The top ten clonotypes cover about 1% of the sample. The antigens of these receptors remain unknown. The sample was central memory CD4+ T cells from blood. All receptors derive from a man under 40 with type 1 diabetes.

J is TRBJ2-5 and V is TRBV7-2; D unclear. The V and J ends lost 1 base and 1 base respectively, with 16 bases between them. Per germline, CDR1 SGHTA and CDR2 FQGNSA. This CDR3 is built from 17 residues. CDR3 sequence (DNA): TGTGCCAGCAGCTTAGTAAGGAGTCTTGGGTTCCAAGAGACCCAGTACTTC. It yields the protein CASSLVRSLGFQETQYF.

V gene TRBV5-1 combines with J gene TRBJ1-2; TRBD1 matches 9 bases. Germline V lookup: CDR1 SGHRS, CDR2 YFSETQ. V gave up 0 bases and J gave up 8 bases; unmatched junction bases: 17. CDR3 length equals 18 residues. CDR3 bases: TGCGCCAGCAGCTTGGCTTTCGGAGGCGGGACAGGGTTGGGAGGCTACACCTTC. Its translation: CASSLAFGGGTGLGGYTF.

This clone was seen many times. V usage is TRBV19 and J usage is TRBJ2-1, with no clear D. This CDR3 has 11 amino acids. Germline V lookup: CDR1 LNHDA, CDR2 SQIVND (reference sequence). Trimming took off 4 bases at V and 4 bases at J, with 2 bases between the two ends. The CDR3 DNA reads as TGTGCCAGTAGTACTTACAATGAGCAGTTCTTC. Translated: CASSTYNEQFF.

There are a few counts of this clone. The CDR3 spells CASSPRQAGGPIPTQETQYF. For the CDR3, the DNA is TGTGCCAGCAGCCCCCGACAAGCGGGGGGGCCGATCCCGACCCAAGAGACCCAGTACTTC. The chain links TRBV4-2 to TRBJ2-5; 10 positions agree with TRBD2. V was pared by 4 bases and J by 1 base, with 18 bases of the junction left unmatched. The CDR3 is 20 residues long. Per germline, CDR1 LGHNA and CDR2 YNFKEQ.

On this clone itself: One end of the junction fails to match germline, which may point to a read error. This chain joins TRBV23-1 and TRBJ1-1; D uncertain. TRBV23-1 is placed among ORFs of uncertain function. The CDR3 spans 10 residues. The CDR3 sequence is CASSPPRSAF. CDR3 DNA: TGCGCCAGCAGCCCGCCGCGCTCCGCTTTT.

This clone was recorded a few times. The chain employs TRBV6-1 and TRBJ1-1; TRBD1 is a possible D gene (5 bases). The germline CDR1 and CDR2 sequences are MNHNS and SASEGT. The V gene lost 11 bases and the J gene lost 3 bases, with 16 bases spanning the gap. The CDR3 is 13 residues long. CDR3: CAAAGLWDTEAFF. As DNA, the CDR3 is TGTGCCGCCGCGGGGCTGTGGGACACTGAAGCTTTCTTT.

The chain has TRBV30 and TRBJ1-2, with D tentatively TRBD1 (5 bases). Trimming shortened V by 1 base and J by 7 bases, and 10 bases separated the two germline ends. CDR1 and CDR2 from the germline V gene are GTSNPN and SVGIG (reference sequence). The length of the CDR3 is 12 residues. The CDR3 is CAWSGGRAGYTF. The CDR3 DNA follows: TGTGCCTGGAGTGGCGGCAGGGCTGGCTACACCTTC. Drawing the rest from reference TRBV30 and TRBJ1-2, the complete variable domain is SQTIHQWPATLVQPVGSPLSLECTVEGTSNPNLYWYRQAAGRGLQLLFYSVGIGQISSEVPQNLSASRPQDRQFILSSKKLLLSDSGFYLCAWSGGRAGYTFGSGTRLTVV.

This clone has only a few counts. V is TRBV5-1 and J is TRBJ1-4; D gene uncertain. Germline CDR1 and CDR2: SGHRS and YFSETQ. This CDR3 region has 14 residues. The V end was cut by 5 bases, the J end by 6 bases, with 14 bases between. The CDR3 loop reads CASRRVSSDEKLFF. CDR3 sequence (DNA): TGCGCCAGCAGAAGAGTATCGAGTGATGAAAAACTGTTTTTT.

V and J are TRBV7-2 and TRBJ2-7, with D tentatively TRBD2 (7 bases). The CDR3 runs to 15 residues. Trimming pared 0 bases from V and 0 bases from J, leaving 9 bases between. CDR1 is SGHTA, CDR2 FQGNSA, per germline. The CDR3 here is CASSLARGASYEQYF. The CDR3 region has the DNA TGTGCCAGCAGCTTAGCCCGGGGGGCCTCCTACGAGCAGTACTTC.

V usage is TRBV6-5 and J usage is TRBJ2-7; TRBD1 matches 11 bases. Germline values: CDR1 MNHEY, CDR2 SVGAGI. The trim removed 6 bases at V and 4 bases at J, leaving 5 bases unmatched. There are 14 residues in the CDR3. The CDR3 DNA reads TGTGCCAGCAGCTCCGGGACAGGGGGTTACGAGCAGTACTTC. The encoded protein is CASSSGTGGYEQYF.

This clone was seen more than once but under ten times. The chain recombines TRBV30 with TRBJ2-5; 10 bases agree with TRBD2. The CDR3 is 14 amino acids. Germline V CDR1 and CDR2: GTSNPN, SVGIG (reference sequence). Germline trimming cut 2 bases from V and 2 bases from J; bases unmatched to any gene: 2. CDR3 residues: CAWSTSGEQETQYF. The CDR3 DNA sequence: TGTGCCTGGAGTACTAGCGGGGAACAAGAGACCCAGTACTTC. Based on the CDR3 plus reference TRBV30 and TRBJ2-5, the full variable domain is SQTIHQWPATLVQPVGSPLSLECTVEGTSNPNLYWYRQAAGRGLQLLFYSVGIGQISSEVPQNLSASRPQDRQFILSSKKLLLSDSGFYLCAWSTSGEQETQYFGPGTRLLVL.

The chain recombines TRBV11-2 with TRBJ2-5; 11 bases match TRBD2. The CDR3 extends over 17 amino acids. CDR1 and CDR2 from the germline V gene are SGHAT and FQNNGV. The ends lost 0 bases at V and 4 bases at J; junction bases unmatched: 7. Here the CDR3 reads CASSLDRSLAGGETQYF. CDR3 in DNA: TGTGCCAGCAGCTTAGATCGGTCCCTAGCGGGGGGAGAGACCCAGTACTTC.

V gene TRBV11-2 combines with J gene TRBJ2-7; 9 nucleotides agree with TRBD2. The V gene's germline CDR1 is SGHAT and CDR2 FQNNGV. The junction had 11 bases not matched to a gene; V was cut back by 8 bases and J by 12 bases. The CDR3 covers 12 residues. Written as DNA, the CDR3 is TGTGCCAGCGGGGGTAGGCTAGCGGGGCCGTACTTC. Translating it yields CASGGRLAGPYF.

The gene calls are TRBV9 and TRBJ1-3; the D is unclear. CDR1 is SGDLS and CDR2 is YYNGEE in the germline V gene. The V end was cut by 4 bases, the J end by 0 bases, with 8 bases between. CDR3 length: 14 amino acids. The DNA of the CDR3 is TGTGCCAGCAGCCCCCTTAACTCTGGAAACACCATATATTTT. Protein product: CASSPLNSGNTIYF. Looking up the rest from reference TRBV9 and TRBJ1-3 gives the full variable domain: DSGVTQTPKHLITATGQRVTLRCSPRSGDLSVYWYQQSLDQGLQFLIQYYNGEERAKGNILERFSAQQFPDLHSELNLSSLELGDSALYFCASSPLNSGNTIYFGEGSWLTVV.

This clone showed up just a few times. V usage is TRBV13 and J usage is TRBJ2-3, with 9 bases that match TRBD2. V dropped 3 bases and J dropped 1; count of bases not matched to a gene: 5. Germline V CDR1 and CDR2: PRHDT, FYEKMQ (reference sequence). This CDR3 region has 16 residues. CDR3 residues: CASSLTSGGGTDTQYF. The CDR3 coding sequence is TGTGCCAGCAGCTTGACTAGCGGTGGGGGCACAGATACGCAGTATTTT.

In its sample, this clone was seen many times. The gene calls are TRBV2 and TRBJ1-1, with 8 positions matching TRBD1. This CDR3 is built from 14 residues. Germline CDR1 reads SNHLY; CDR2 reads FYNNEI. Germline trimming cut 7 bases from V and 6 bases from J; bases unmatched to any gene: 10. The chain's CDR3 is CASTLDRGGAEAFF. CDR3 nucleotides: TGTGCCAGCACCCTAGACAGGGGCGGAGCTGAAGCTTTCTTT.

The chain employs TRBV6-6 and TRBJ2-7; no clear D gene. This CDR3 is built from 12 residues. With 2 bases removed from V and 1 base from J, the gap between germline ends came to 3 bases. Per germline, CDR1 MNHNY and CDR2 SVGAGI (reference sequence). CDR3 in amino acids: CASSYVSYEQYF. CDR3 nucleotide sequence: TGTGCCAGCAGTTACGTTTCCTACGAGCAGTACTTC.

The chain carries TRBV7-2 and TRBJ2-6, with TRBD1 matching over 9 bases. The CDR3 contains 17 residues. From germline, CDR1 is SGHTA and CDR2 FQGNSA. V dropped 3 bases and J dropped 2; count of bases not matched to a gene: 5. The CDR3 nucleotides read TGTGCCAGCAGCTTTACAGGGGGCCCACCTGGGGCCAACGTCCTGACTTTC. This codes for CASSFTGGPPGANVLTF.

This clone came up once. The chain joins TRBV9 to TRBJ1-4; TRBD1 might be the D (5 bases). CDR3 size: 16 residues. Germline assignment: CDR1 SGDLS and CDR2 YYNGEE. Trimming shortened V by 4 bases and J by 8 bases, and 21 bases separated the two germline ends. CDR3 sequence: CASSPIVGGLGEKLFF. The DNA of the CDR3 is TGTGCCAGCAGCCCCATAGTTGGGGGTCTGGGGGAAAAACTGTTTTTT.

The V gene is TRBV4-3, the J gene TRBJ2-3; TRBD2 agrees at 9 bases. V lost 0 bases and J lost 5; bases outside the gene matches: 6. CDR3 length: 16 amino acids. Germline lookup yields CDR1 LGHNA and CDR2 YSLEER. This CDR3 is CASSQEASGVGDTQYF. The CDR3 bases are TGCGCCAGCAGCCAAGAGGCTAGCGGGGTGGGAGATACGCAGTATTTT.

This clone was seen only a few times. This chain joins TRBV11-3 and TRBJ2-3; D not resolved. Trimming stripped 5 bases from V and 0 bases from J, with 9 bases between. Germline loops: CDR1 SGHNT, CDR2 YENEEA. The CDR3 spans 14 residues. CDR3 coding DNA: TGTGCCAGCAGCCTTGGGGTTAGCACAGATACGCAGTATTTT. Its protein product is CASSLGVSTDTQYF.

This clone was picked up a small number of times. This chain uses TRBV11-2 with TRBJ2-3; D is ambiguous. Trimming removed 1 base at V and 4 bases at J, with 9 bases between. The CDR3 sequence is 14 residues long. Germline CDR1 and CDR2: SGHAT and FQNNGV. This chain's CDR3 is CASSLVGPPDTQYF. CDR3 bases: TGTGCCAGCAGCTTAGTTGGGCCTCCAGATACGCAGTATTTT. The whole variable domain, remainder taken from reference TRBV11-2 and TRBJ2-3, is EAGVAQSPRYKIIEKRQSVAFWCNPISGHATLYWYQQILGQGPKLLIQFQNNGVVDDSQLPKDRFSAERLKGVDSTLKIQPAKLEDSAVYLCASSLVGPPDTQYFGPGTRLTVL.

This clone appeared many times. V is TRBV2 and J is TRBJ2-5, with D perhaps TRBD1 or TRBD2 (5 bases each). V lost 3 bases, J lost 7 bases, and 12 bases lay in between. Germline V gene data show CDR1 as SNHLY and CDR2 as FYNNEI. There are 13 residues in the CDR3. The CDR3 spells CASSDWARGTQYF. CDR3 in DNA: TGTGCCAGCAGTGACTGGGCGAGGGGGACCCAGTACTTC. Using reference TRBV2 and TRBJ2-5 for the parts outside the CDR3, the full variable domain is EPEVTQTPSHQVTQMGQEVILRCVPISNHLYFYWYRQILGQKVEFLVSFYNNEISEKSEIFDDQFSVERPDGSNFTLKIRSTKLEDSAMYFCASSDWARGTQYFGPGTRLLVL.

The V and J genes are TRBV29-1 and TRBJ2-3; D unclear. Germline lookup yields CDR1 SQVTM and CDR2 ANQGSEA. The CDR3 is 14 residues long. Trimming took 7 bases from V and 4 from J, leaving 18 bases between them. The CDR3 region is CSGLTWVRPDTQYF. CDR3 DNA sequence: TGCAGCGGGTTGACCTGGGTAAGGCCAGATACGCAGTATTTT.

CDR3 amino acids: CASSESSGGANADTQYF. In DNA, the CDR3 is TGTGCCAGCAGCGAATCTAGCGGGGGGGCTAATGCAGATACGCAGTATTTT. The gene calls are TRBV7-6 and TRBJ2-3, with 12 bases that match TRBD2. Germline lookup yields CDR1 SGHVS and CDR2 FNYEAQ. V was clipped by 5 bases and J by 4 bases; unmatched bases: 10. This CDR3 region has 17 residues.

A few counts support this clone. The rearrangement links TRBV11-3 to TRBJ1-5; D uncertain. V lost 1 base, J lost 0 bases, and 10 bases lay in between. This CDR3 region has 16 residues. Germline CDR1 reads SGHNT; CDR2 reads YENEEA. The CDR3 sequence is CASSLAWQYSNQPQHF. The CDR3 DNA sequence: TGTGCCAGCAGCTTAGCCTGGCAGTATAGCAATCAGCCCCAGCATTTT.

The J gene is TRBJ2-7, the V gene TRBV7-2, with D perhaps assigned TRBD1 or TRBD2 (6 bases each). V gave up 5 bases and J gave up 3 bases, with 11 bases separating them. Germline loops: CDR1 SGHTA, CDR2 FQGNSA. This CDR3 contains 13 residues. In nucleotides, the CDR3 is TGTGCCAGCAGCGCGGGACATGGCTACGAGCAGTACTTC. It encodes CASSAGHGYEQYF.

V and J are TRBV30 and TRBJ1-2; tentative D call: TRBD1 (6 bases). Germline V gives CDR1 GTSNPN, CDR2 SVGIG (reference sequence). Trimming took 2 bases from V and 5 from J, leaving 6 bases between them. This CDR3 region has 11 residues. For the CDR3, the DNA is TGTGCCTGGAGTACAGGGTATGGCTACACCTTC. Translation: CAWSTGYGYTF.

A few counts support this clone. V is TRBV7-2 and J is TRBJ2-7, with D unclear. Germline CDR1 and CDR2: SGHTA and FQGNSA. The CDR3 runs to 13 residues. V shed 2 bases and J shed 3 bases, with 8 bases lying between them. The CDR3 DNA reads as TGTGCCAGCAGCTTAACGGCTATCTACGAGCAGTACTTC. Residues: CASSLTAIYEQYF.

This clone has more than one count but fewer than ten. The chain carries TRBV4-3 and TRBJ1-1, with TRBD1 as a possible D gene (6 bases). CDR3 length: 14 residues. V was trimmed by 3 bases and J by 1 base, leaving 9 bases between them. In germline, CDR1 is LGHNA, CDR2 YSLEER. The CDR3: CASSHEQGNTEAFF. As DNA, the CDR3 is TGCGCCAGCAGCCATGAACAGGGGAACACTGAAGCTTTCTTT.

The rearrangement joins TRBV29-1 to TRBJ1-1; D might be TRBD1 (6 bases). The germline V gene has CDR1 SQVTM and CDR2 ANQGSEA. Trimming pared 0 bases from V and 6 bases from J, leaving 17 bases between. The CDR3 has 15 residues. The CDR3 DNA reads as TGCAGCGTTGAAGATATCACAGGGCGGACTGCTGAAGCTTTCTTT. Encoded protein: CSVEDITGRTAEAFF.